The T cell receptor (beta chain) under discussion was sequenced for a study of blood T cells in healthy people across ages. Regarding the study as a whole: The recorded TCR beta diversity per million T cells decreased in a roughly linear manner with age. It was the long-lived donors that had more naive CD4+ cells and higher diversity than aged donors.

Then a second PCR, running about 6 to 12 cycles, was carried out with a sample-barcoded 5' primer and a J-beta primer mix. Each cDNA was tagged by a template-switch adaptor containing 12 random nucleotides. Each CDR3 protein gets one entry after TCRdb re-called the 5' RACE reads with MiXCR. The profile shows about 650,000 distinct CDR3 sequences, about 50% of them singletons. This CDR3 comprises 16 residues. V dropped 5 bases and J dropped 1; count of bases not matched to a gene: 9. Peripheral blood samples of roughly 9.8 milliliters were drawn from each donor. This clonotype turned up a few times. Its matching antigen is unknown.

Sample: blood. The sequence was obtained from an elderly woman in good health. This rearrangement joins TRBV12-3 or TRBV12-4 to TRBJ1-1; 8 bases map to TRBD1. CDR3 coding DNA: TGTGCCAGCAGTCGACGGACAGGGAGTACGAACACTGAAGCTTTCTTT. It translates to CASSRRTGSTNTEAFF.